The clone carrying this TCR beta chain was counted ten times or more. Its antigen is as yet unknown. These data belong to a study of read filtering for tumor transcriptome and immune sequencing. Study at large: After DNase treatment, RNA was made into whole-transcriptome libraries. Broader study findings: Without single-read clonotypes, shared clonotype proportions correlated more between IR-seq and RNA-seq.

Germline assignment: CDR1 SGHAT and CDR2 FQNNGV. The CDR3 contains 12 residues. V was clipped by 0 bases and J by 9 bases, with 6 bases between them. Molecular barcoded adaptors covering alpha/delta and beta/gamma chains were used on 400 to 450 ng RNA. MiXCR, applied by TCRdb to the reads, yields one record per CDR3 protein. Of approximately 93,000 distinct CDR3 sequences listed, roughly a fifth were seen once; the top ten hold approximately 10%. The chain is built from TRBV11-2 and TRBJ1-5; D remains ambiguous. Sample: a population of CD138-negative cells sorted from bone marrow. This receptor was obtained from a donor at least 40 years old with multiple myeloma. For the CDR3, the DNA is TGTGCCAGCAGCTTAGAGGGCGGGCCCCAGCATTTT. Its translation is CASSLEGGPQHF. Filled out from reference TRBV11-2 and TRBJ1-5, the complete variable domain reads EAGVAQSPRYKIIEKRQSVAFWCNPISGHATLYWYQQILGQGPKLLIQFQNNGVVDDSQLPKDRFSAERLKGVDSTLKIQPAKLEDSAVYLCASSLEGGPQHFGDGTRLSIL.